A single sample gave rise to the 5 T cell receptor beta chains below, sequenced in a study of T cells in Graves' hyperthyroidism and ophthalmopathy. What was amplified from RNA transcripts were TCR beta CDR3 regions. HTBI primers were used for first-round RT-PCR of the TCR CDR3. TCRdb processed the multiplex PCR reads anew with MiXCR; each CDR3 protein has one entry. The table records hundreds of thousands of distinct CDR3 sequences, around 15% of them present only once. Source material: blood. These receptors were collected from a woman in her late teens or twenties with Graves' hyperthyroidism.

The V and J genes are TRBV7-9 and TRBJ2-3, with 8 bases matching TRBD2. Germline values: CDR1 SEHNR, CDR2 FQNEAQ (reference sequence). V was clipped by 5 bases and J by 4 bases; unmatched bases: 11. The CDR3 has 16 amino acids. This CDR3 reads CASSPTGGPVADTQYF. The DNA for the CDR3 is TGTGCCAGCAGCCCTACGGGGGGGCCGGTTGCAGATACGCAGTATTTT.

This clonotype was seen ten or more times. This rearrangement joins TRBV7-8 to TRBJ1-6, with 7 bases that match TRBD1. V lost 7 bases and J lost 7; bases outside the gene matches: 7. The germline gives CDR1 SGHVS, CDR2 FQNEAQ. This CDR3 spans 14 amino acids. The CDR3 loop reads CASTEQGRNSPLHF. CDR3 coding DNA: TGTGCCAGCACCGAACAGGGGCGGAATTCACCCCTCCACTTT. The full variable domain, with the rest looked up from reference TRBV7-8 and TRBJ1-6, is GAGVSQSPRYKVAKRGQDVALRCDPISGHVSLFWYQQALGQGPEFLTYFQNEAQLDKSGLPSDRFFAERPEGSVSTLKIQRTQQEDSAVYLCASTEQGRNSPLHFGNGTRLTVT.

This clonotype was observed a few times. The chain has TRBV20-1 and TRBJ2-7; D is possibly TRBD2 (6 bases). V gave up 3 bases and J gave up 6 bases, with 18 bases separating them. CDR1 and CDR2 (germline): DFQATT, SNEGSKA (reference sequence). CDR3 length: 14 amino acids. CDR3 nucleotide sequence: TGCAGTGCTAGCGGAGCCCCCGAAGCGGGCGAGCAGTACTTC. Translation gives CSASGAPEAGEQYF.

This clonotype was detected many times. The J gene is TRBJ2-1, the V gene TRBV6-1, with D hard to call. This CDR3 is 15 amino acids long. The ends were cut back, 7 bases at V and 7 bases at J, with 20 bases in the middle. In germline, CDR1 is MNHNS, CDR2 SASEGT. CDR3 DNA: TGTGCCAGCACGATGGACCCGGGCGGTTCGAATGAGCAGTTCTTC. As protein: CASTMDPGGSNEQFF.

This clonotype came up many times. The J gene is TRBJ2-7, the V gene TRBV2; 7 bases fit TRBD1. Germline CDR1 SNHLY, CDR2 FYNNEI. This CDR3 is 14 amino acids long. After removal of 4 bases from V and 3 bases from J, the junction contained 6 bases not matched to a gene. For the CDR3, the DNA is TGTGCCAGCAGTGCTGGCAGGGGGAGCTACGAGCAGTACTTC. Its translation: CASSAGRGSYEQYF. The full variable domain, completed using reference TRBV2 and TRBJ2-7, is EPEVTQTPSHQVTQMGQEVILRCVPISNHLYFYWYRQILGQKVEFLVSFYNNEISEKSEIFDDQFSVERPDGSNFTLKIRSTKLEDSAMYFCASSAGRGSYEQYFGPGTRLTVT.